The next 9 T cell receptor beta chains were all read from a single sample in a study of OX40 agonist ivuxolimab in advanced cancers. Profiled with immunoSEQ multiplex PCR; TCRdb holds only in-frame clones, not every one. The sample consists of around 67,000 clones, 80% of them appearing once. This material consisted of CD4+ or CD8+ T cells sorted from blood, taken in a trial of the OX40 agonist ivuxolimab. The receptor source for this set is an adult with an advanced solid tumor such as melanoma, head and neck, liver or kidney cancer.

This chain connects TRBV2 to TRBJ2-6; possibly TRBD1 for D (5 bases). CDR3 length: 14 residues. The V end lost 8 bases, the J end lost 3 bases, and 11 bases lay between the germline ends. Germline CDR1 SNHLY, CDR2 FYNNEI. CDR3 amino acids: CASSQARGANVLTF. For the CDR3, the DNA is TGTGCCAGCTCACAGGCACGTGGGGCCAACGTCCTGACTTTC.

The rearrangement links TRBV6-5 to TRBJ1-1; no reliable D call. The CDR3 is 13 amino acids. V shed 3 bases and J shed 7 bases, with 12 bases lying between them. Germline CDR1 and CDR2: MNHEY and SVGAGI. DNA of the CDR3: TGTGCCAGCAGTTATGGGGAGTGGATTGAAGCTTTCTTT. Translated, it gives CASSYGEWIEAFF.

The chain carries TRBV2 and TRBJ2-7; 10 bases map to TRBD1. V lost 4 bases and J lost 4; bases outside the gene matches: 4. Germline-derived CDR1 and CDR2 are SNHLY and FYNNEI. CDR3 length: 14 amino acids. For the CDR3, the DNA is TGTGCCAGCAGTGGGACAGGGGGACGATACGAGCAGTACTTC. Its translation is CASSGTGGRYEQYF.

The gene calls are TRBV5-1 and TRBJ1-2, with a possible D match to TRBD1 (5 bases). This CDR3 region has 14 residues. Germline V gene sequence: CDR1 SGHRS, CDR2 YFSETQ. V lost 4 bases and J lost 2, with 12 bases in between. DNA of the CDR3: TGCGCCAGCAGCCCGGACGGGGGAAACTATGGCTACACCTTC. Translation: CASSPDGGNYGYTF.

CDR3 DNA sequence: TGTGCCAGCAGCTCCCTGACTGGGGCCCAAGAGACCCAGTACTTC. Translation gives CASSSLTGAQETQYF. The gene calls are TRBV7-6 and TRBJ2-5; D is perhaps TRBD1 (5 bases). This CDR3 spans 15 amino acids. Trimming left V 4 bases short and J 1 base short, with 13 bases between. Per the germline V gene, CDR1 is SGHVS and CDR2 is FNYEAQ.

The rearrangement uses TRBV6-1 and TRBJ2-1, with TRBD2 matching over 13 bases. Germline-derived CDR1 and CDR2 are MNHNS and SASEGT. With V trimmed by 4 bases and J by 4 bases, 7 bases remained unmatched. This CDR3 region has 17 residues. DNA of the CDR3: TGTGCCAGCAGTGGGACTAGCGGGGGCCATAATTACAATGAGCAGTTCTTC. Translated: CASSGTSGGHNYNEQFF.

The chain uses TRBV18 and TRBJ2-1, with 11 bases identical to TRBD1. V lost 0 bases and J lost 7; bases outside the gene matches: 8. The germline gives CDR1 KGHSH, CDR2 LQKENI. This CDR3 spans 17 amino acids. CDR3 sequence: CASSPPYLDRGRNEQFF. CDR3 nucleotide sequence: TGTGCCAGCTCACCACCGTATTTGGACAGGGGGCGGAATGAGCAGTTCTTC.

The CDR3 spells CAISADGGASKNIQYF. As DNA, the CDR3 is TGTGCCATCAGTGCTGACGGGGGGGCTTCCAAAAACATTCAGTACTTC. The genes are TRBV10-3 and TRBJ2-4, with 8 bases fitting TRBD2. The CDR3 has 16 residues. CDR1 and CDR2 from the germline V gene are ENHRY and SYGVKD. V shed 4 bases and J 2 bases; nucleotides not matched to a gene: 7.

The CDR3 spells CASSLAGPPGSGYTF. The CDR3 bases are TGCGCCAGCAGCTTGGCAGGCCCCCCAGGATCCGGCTACACCTTC. The gene calls are TRBV5-1 and TRBJ1-2, with no clear D. This CDR3 has 15 residues. CDR1 and CDR2 from the germline V gene are SGHRS and YFSETQ. V dropped 0 bases and J dropped 8 bases, with 17 bases sitting between them.